The 32 T cell receptor beta chains given below trace back to one sample, sequenced in a study of cytomegalovirus exposure and HLA in healthy donors (dated by TCRdb to the late 2010s). To prepare the library, the immunoSEQ multiplex PCR assay was applied. For the multiplex PCR, a mixture combining 60 forward primers for TCR Vbeta segments and 13 reverse primers for TCR Jbeta segments was used. TCRdb carries this immuneACCESS record with in-frame sequences only. Its versions omit some clonotypes, under half of them owing to an unresolved V gene in the studies checked, with the rest unexplained. The table for this sample records roughly 120,000 clones. The leading ten clones occupy less than 3% of the sample. Sequencing input: PBMCs. These receptors all stem from a man younger than 45 in good health and CMV-seronegative.

The rearrangement joins TRBV7-2 to TRBJ2-1; 16 positions match TRBD2. CDR3 length equals 18 residues. Germline V gene data show CDR1 as SGHTA and CDR2 as FQGNSA. Losses at the gene ends were 3 bases for V and 3 bases for J; bases not matched to a gene: 5. CDR3 sequence (DNA): TGTGCCAGCAGCTTCAGAGGGACTAGCGGGAGGGTCTACAATGAGCAGTTCTTC. Its protein is CASSFRGTSGRVYNEQFF.

The genes are TRBV18 and TRBJ1-1, with unresolved D. The V gene lost 3 bases and the J gene lost 0 bases, with 11 bases spanning the gap. The CDR3 loop spans 15 amino acids. Germline V lookup: CDR1 KGHSH, CDR2 LQKENI. CDR3 coding DNA: TGTGCCAGCTCACCCGAGCGCAGATTGAACACTGAAGCTTTCTTT. Protein: CASSPERRLNTEAFF.

The V gene is TRBV30, the J gene TRBJ1-1; D not resolved. Trimming shortened V by 2 bases and J by 4 bases, and 14 bases separated the two germline ends. This CDR3 comprises 14 residues. CDR1 and CDR2 from the germline V gene are GTSNPN and SVGIG (reference sequence). In nucleotides, the CDR3 is TGTGCCTGGAGTAGGTTGGGCCCAGTCACTGAAGCTTTCTTT. This encodes CAWSRLGPVTEAFF.

This chain uses TRBV5-8 with TRBJ2-4; possibly TRBD1 for D (6 bases). The CDR3 totals 13 residues. Trimming removed 5 bases at V and 6 bases at J, with 12 bases between. Germline loops: CDR1 SGHTS, CDR2 YDEGEE. CDR3 residues: CASRTGVINIQYF. CDR3 nucleotide sequence: TGTGCCAGCAGGACAGGAGTAATAAACATTCAGTACTTC.

The chain links TRBV19 to TRBJ2-7; possible D gene TRBD1, 5 bases. Germline values: CDR1 LNHDA, CDR2 SQIVND (reference sequence). Between the trimmed V and J ends, which lost 5 bases and 2 bases, there was a span of 16 bases. The CDR3 extends over 15 amino acids. Written as DNA, the CDR3 is TGTGCCAGTAGTTACTTTAGTACAGGAGCCTACGAGCAGTACTTC. It specifies CASSYFSTGAYEQYF.

This chain uses TRBV2 with TRBJ2-5; D possibly corresponds to TRBD2 (7 bases). The DNA end is a closer match to TRBJ2-7, so the J assignment may be wrong. CDR3 size: 13 residues. Germline CDR1 and CDR2: SNHLY and FYNNEI. The CDR3, as DNA: TGTGCCAGCTCCGGGGGGACATTCTACGAGCAGTACTTC. Translation: CASSGGTFYEQYF.

The chain combines TRBV5-1 with TRBJ2-2; 8 positions match TRBD2. This CDR3 is built from 16 residues. Germline-derived CDR1 and CDR2 are SGHRS and YFSETQ. V was clipped by 0 bases and J by 2 bases; unmatched bases: 3. CDR3 sequence: CASSLGVAGNTGELFF. CDR3 sequence (DNA): TGCGCCAGCAGCTTGGGAGTAGCGGGAAACACCGGGGAGCTGTTTTTT.

The chain couples TRBV7-2 to TRBJ2-6; D might be TRBD1 (6 bases). The germline CDR1 and CDR2 sequences are SGHTA and FQGNSA. Trimming cost V 5 bases and J 0 bases, with 17 bases left between them. The CDR3 is 18 residues long. Here the CDR3 DNA reads TGTGCCAGCAGCCAAGGCCGGGACACCCACTCTGGGGCCAACGTCCTGACTTTC. Protein: CASSQGRDTHSGANVLTF. The variable domain in full, completed from reference TRBV7-2 and TRBJ2-6, reads GAGVSQSPSNKVTEKGKDVELRCDPISGHTALYWYRQSLGQGLEFLIYFQGNSAPDKSGLPSDRFSAERTGGSVSTLTIQRTQQEDSAVYLCASSQGRDTHSGANVLTFGAGSRLTVL.

The chain recombines TRBV19 with TRBJ2-1; 7 nucleotides agree with TRBD2. Germline V lookup: CDR1 LNHDA, CDR2 SQIVND (reference sequence). J lost 5 bases, V lost 2 bases, and 0 bases had no gene match. CDR3 length: 13 amino acids. The CDR3 nucleotides are TGTGCCAGTAGTATAACTAGCGACAATGAGCAGTTCTTC. The encoded protein is CASSITSDNEQFF.

V and J are TRBV5-1 and TRBJ2-5, with D unclear. The length of the CDR3 is 15 residues. In germline, CDR1 is SGHRS, CDR2 YFSETQ. V was shortened by 0 bases and J by 1 base, with 10 bases between the two germline ends. The DNA of the CDR3 is TGCGCCAGCAGCTTGGTAGGTCAGGCCCAAGAGACCCAGTACTTC. It encodes CASSLVGQAQETQYF. Together with reference TRBV5-1 and TRBJ2-5, the CDR3 gives the full variable domain: KAGVTQTPRYLIKTRGQQVTLSCSPISGHRSVSWYQQTPGQGLQFLFEYFSETQRNKGNFPGRFSGRQFSNSRSEMNVSTLELGDSALYLCASSLVGQAQETQYFGPGTRLLVL.

The chain employs TRBV5-6 and TRBJ2-1; 7 positions match TRBD2. V shed 2 bases, J shed 8 bases, and the junction held 4 bases outside the gene matches. In germline, CDR1 is SGHDT, CDR2 YYEEEE. The CDR3 has 13 residues. The CDR3 nucleotides are TGTGCCAGCAGCTTTGGGGGAGGGGATGAGCAGTTCTTC. It specifies CASSFGGGDEQFF.

This sequence joins TRBV29-1 and TRBJ2-3; TRBD2 agrees at 8 bases. V gave up 3 bases and J gave up 2 bases; unmatched junction bases: 1. The CDR3 contains 13 residues. The V gene's germline CDR1 is SQVTM and CDR2 ANQGSEA. The chain's CDR3 is CSVDSGTTDTQYF. CDR3 DNA sequence: TGCAGCGTTGATAGCGGGACCACAGATACGCAGTATTTT.

The genes are TRBV7-9 and TRBJ2-7; TRBD1 matches 10 bases. The CDR3 runs to 17 residues. Losses at the gene ends were 5 bases for V and 1 base for J; bases not matched to a gene: 11. Germline V gene lookup returns CDR1 SEHNR and CDR2 FQNEAQ (reference sequence). This CDR3 reads CASSVNKGQGSSYEQYF. In DNA, the CDR3 is TGTGCCAGCAGCGTAAACAAGGGACAGGGGTCATCCTACGAGCAGTACTTC.

This chain links TRBV7-2 with TRBJ1-2; D perhaps matches TRBD1 (6 bases). CDR3 length equals 15 residues. Trimming took 5 bases from V and 6 from J, leaving 19 bases between them. Per germline, CDR1 SGHTA and CDR2 FQGNSA. The CDR3 DNA sequence: TGTGCCAGCAGCCCTAACGGACAGATCTACAATGGCTACACCTTC. Protein product: CASSPNGQIYNGYTF.

This chain links TRBV28 with TRBJ2-7; 7 bases align to TRBD2. Germline V gene sequence: CDR1 MDHEN, CDR2 SYDVKM. This CDR3 comprises 14 residues. V dropped 6 bases and J dropped 3; count of bases not matched to a gene: 8. CDR3 DNA: TGTGCCAGCAGGCCCGGGACTAACAACTACGAGCAGTACTTC. Amino acids: CASRPGTNNYEQYF. The variable domain in full, completed from reference TRBV28 and TRBJ2-7, reads DVKVTQSSRYLVKRTGEKVFLECVQDMDHENMFWYRQDPGLGLRLIYFSYDVKMKEKGDIPEGYSVSREKKERFSLILESASTNQTSMYLCASRPGTNNYEQYFGPGTRLTVT.

The chain is built from TRBV29-1 and TRBJ1-1; perhaps TRBD1 as D (6 bases). Germline V gene sequence: CDR1 SQVTM, CDR2 ANQGSEA. The V end was cut by 6 bases, the J end by 1 base, with 9 bases between. The CDR3 runs 12 residues. The CDR3 here is CSVPDRNTEAFF. Here the CDR3 DNA reads TGCAGCGTACCGGACAGGAACACTGAAGCTTTCTTT. The full variable domain, in which reference TRBV29-1 and TRBJ1-1 provide the parts outside the CDR3, is SAVISQKPSRDICQRGTSLTIQCQVDSQVTMMFWYRQQPGQSLTLIATANQGSEATYESGFVIDKFPISRPNLTFSTLTVSNMSPEDSSIYLCSVPDRNTEAFFGQGTRLTVV.

The chain is built from TRBV30 and TRBJ1-1, with 10 bases that match TRBD1. Germline assignment: CDR1 GTSNPN and CDR2 SVGIG (reference sequence). V shed 5 bases, J shed 4 bases, and the junction held 1 base outside the gene matches. The CDR3 loop spans 12 amino acids. CDR3 coding DNA: TGTGCCTGGGGGGACAGGGGCACTGAAGCTTTCTTT. Its translation is CAWGDRGTEAFF.

The gene calls are TRBV9 and TRBJ1-4, with 7 bases lining up with TRBD1. Germline loops: CDR1 SGDLS, CDR2 YYNGEE. Trimming took 3 bases from V and 3 from J; bases not matched to a gene: 8. CDR3 size: 16 residues. In DNA form, the CDR3 reads TGTGCCAGCAGCGCCCGGACAGGCCTACCTAATGAAAAACTGTTTTTT. Translated: CASSARTGLPNEKLFF.

The chain links TRBV11-2 to TRBJ2-3; tentative D call: TRBD2 (5 bases). This CDR3 comprises 15 residues. V was trimmed by 3 bases and J by 1 base, leaving 11 bases between them. Germline assignment: CDR1 SGHAT and CDR2 FQNNGV. The CDR3 DNA follows: TGTGCCAGCAGCTTTGCGGGTAGCGGCACAGATACGCAGTATTTT. Its protein product is CASSFAGSGTDTQYF.

The V and J genes are TRBV4-1 and TRBJ2-1; 7 bases align to TRBD1. V shed 3 bases, J shed 8 bases, and the junction held 7 bases outside the gene matches. CDR3 length: 14 residues. Germline V gives CDR1 MGHRA, CDR2 YSYEKL. The CDR3 spells CASSHYRGSDEQFF. CDR3 sequence (DNA): TGCGCCAGCAGCCATTACAGGGGCTCGGATGAGCAGTTCTTC.

The chain joins TRBV6-1 to TRBJ1-1; 8 nucleotides line up with TRBD1. The CDR3 contains 14 residues. The germline V gene encodes CDR1 MNHNS and CDR2 SASEGT. The junction had 4 bases not matched to a gene; V was cut back by 6 bases and J by 1 base. The CDR3 loop is CASSRDRTNTEAFF. The CDR3, as DNA: TGTGCCAGCAGCCGGGACAGGACGAACACTGAAGCTTTCTTT.

On this clone: The junction does not match germline at one end; this may be a read error. V usage is TRBV7-9 and J usage is TRBJ2-1, with 11 bases identical to TRBD2. The length of the CDR3 is 16 residues. The germline CDR1 and CDR2 sequences are SEHNR and FQNEAQ (reference sequence). CDR3 bases: TGTGCCAACAGCTTAGGGACTAGCGGATGGATCAATGAGCAGTTCTTC. This gives the protein CANSLGTSGWINEQFF.

The rearrangement joins TRBV19 to TRBJ2-2, with TRBD2 as a possible D gene (6 bases). Trimming cost V 3 bases and J 7 bases, with 15 bases left between them. CDR3 length: 15 amino acids. The V gene's germline CDR1 is LNHDA and CDR2 SQIVND (reference sequence). CDR3 nucleotide sequence: TGTGCCAGTAGTATTTCCCTAGCGTCGGGCGGGGAGCTGTTTTTT. This codes for CASSISLASGGELFF.

The chain couples TRBV11-3 to TRBJ2-3, with TRBD2 matching over 9 bases. J was trimmed by 1 base and V by 5 bases; bases with no gene match: 7. This CDR3 has 16 amino acids. CDR1 and CDR2 (germline): SGHNT, YENEEA. CDR3 region: CASSPSGRYGTDTQYF. The CDR3 DNA sequence: TGTGCCAGCAGCCCGAGCGGGAGGTATGGCACAGATACGCAGTATTTT.

V is TRBV28 and J is TRBJ1-1, with D hard to call. The germline gives CDR1 MDHEN, CDR2 SYDVKM. The CDR3 has 12 amino acids. The V end lost 1 base, the J end lost 3 bases, and 3 bases lay between the germline ends. In DNA form, the CDR3 reads TGTGCCAGCAGTTTATCGGACACTGAAGCTTTCTTT. This encodes CASSLSDTEAFF.

V and J are TRBV6-4 and TRBJ2-7; no clear D. Germline V gene data show CDR1 as MRHNA and CDR2 as SNTAGT. The V gene lost 11 bases and the J gene lost 7 bases, with 9 bases spanning the gap. CDR3 size: 9 residues. CDR3 in amino acids: CAPAREQYF. The CDR3 DNA sequence: TGTGCCCCGGCCAGGGAGCAGTACTTC.

The chain couples TRBV5-1 to TRBJ1-4; D gene uncertain. Germline V CDR1 and CDR2: SGHRS, YFSETQ. CDR3 size: 16 residues. The germline V and J ends were trimmed by 3 bases and 0 bases, with 12 bases remaining between them. DNA of the CDR3: TGCGCCAGCAGCTCTGGAGCTATTGCAACTAATGAAAAACTGTTTTTT. As protein: CASSSGAIATNEKLFF.

To note about this clone: Other DNA sequences of this sample code for an identical CDR3. This sequence joins TRBV6-1 and TRBJ2-7, with D maybe TRBD1 (5 bases). The CDR3 has 12 amino acids. Germline loops: CDR1 MNHNS, CDR2 SASEGT. Trimming left V 2 bases short and J 7 bases short, with 9 bases between. The CDR3 DNA reads as TGTGCCAGCAGTGAAAGGGGATATGAGCAGTACTTC. Encoded protein: CASSERGYEQYF.

This sequence joins TRBV28 and TRBJ2-3, with TRBD1 identical over 7 bases. The V gene's germline CDR1 is MDHEN and CDR2 SYDVKM. With V trimmed by 5 bases and J by 1 base, 12 bases remained unmatched. The CDR3 runs to 17 residues. Here the CDR3 DNA reads TGTGCCAGCAGTCCCTCAACCCTTCAGGGGGGCACAGATACGCAGTATTTT. This gives the protein CASSPSTLQGGTDTQYF. The full variable domain, with the rest looked up from reference TRBV28 and TRBJ2-3, is DVKVTQSSRYLVKRTGEKVFLECVQDMDHENMFWYRQDPGLGLRLIYFSYDVKMKEKGDIPEGYSVSREKKERFSLILESASTNQTSMYLCASSPSTLQGGTDTQYFGPGTRLTVL.

The rearrangement links TRBV6-1 to TRBJ1-1; D remains ambiguous. The CDR3 length is 17 residues. Between the trimmed V and J ends, which lost 1 base and 1 base, there was a span of 16 bases. Germline-derived CDR1 and CDR2 are MNHNS and SASEGT. CDR3 in amino acids: CASSEGRGPDENTEAFF. The CDR3 bases are TGTGCCAGCAGTGAAGGCCGAGGGCCCGACGAGAACACTGAAGCTTTCTTT.

This rearrangement joins TRBV5-1 to TRBJ1-1; D might be TRBD1 (5 bases). The germline V gene encodes CDR1 SGHRS and CDR2 YFSETQ. The CDR3 runs 14 residues. The V and J ends lost 2 bases and 1 base respectively, with 9 bases between them. The CDR3 nucleotides are TGCGCCAGCAGCTTCCAGGGTCCGAACACTGAAGCTTTCTTT. Its protein product is CASSFQGPNTEAFF.

This chain uses TRBV9 with TRBJ1-1, with D maybe TRBD1 (5 bases). Germline lookup yields CDR1 SGDLS and CDR2 YYNGEE. V lost 0 bases and J lost 7, with 7 bases in between. CDR3 size: 12 residues. In DNA, the CDR3 is TGTGCCAGCAGCGTAGTTCAGGGTGAAGCTTTCTTT. This sequence encodes CASSVVQGEAFF.